Sequencing of this T cell receptor beta chain was carried out in a study of CD8+ T cells in alopecia areata. Study background: Treated patients took oral tofacitinib at 5 to 10 mg twice daily. Tofacitinib administration persisted for 6 to 18 months, succeeded by 6 months off drug.

This clone was observed a few times. Its antigen is still unknown. The treatment: oral pan-JAK inhibitor, 5-10 mg twice daily. Findings and caveats of the study: In blood and scalp, many expanded lesional clones persisted during tofacitinib. The presence of one nonresponder keeps the tie between baseline CD8+ expansion and response uncertain.

Extraction of RNA preceded its reverse transcription into cDNA, which served as the sequencing template. TCRdb's table, derived via immunoSEQ multiplex PCR, lists solely in-frame clones and lacks some. The table records 200,000 to 250,000 clones, 35% to 40% of them present only once. The sample was CD4+ T cells sorted from blood, taken at approximately week 30, from a patient treated with tofacitinib. This TCR came from a human donor with alopecia areata.

CDR3: CSALWDREGYTF. The CDR3 bases are TGCAGCGCCCTATGGGACAGGGAAGGCTACACCTTC. This sequence joins TRBV29-1 and TRBJ1-2, with TRBD1 identical over 9 bases. V was pared by 7 bases and J by 8 bases, with 8 bases of the junction left unmatched. This CDR3 is built from 12 residues. Germline V CDR1 and CDR2: SQVTM, ANQGSEA.